This T cell receptor beta chain was recorded in a study of regulatory T cells in long-lasting Graves disease. This CDR3 spans 16 amino acids. With 5 bases removed from V and 5 bases from J, the gap between germline ends came to 21 bases. Germline V gene data show CDR1 as SGHVS and CDR2 as FQNEAQ. Study results and caveats: Persistent disease preferred TRBV28, TRBJ1-2 and TRBJ2-5; new disease, TRBV20-1 and TRBJ2-1.

Indicated time point: newly diagnosed GD, antithyroid drugs for less than 3 months. From PBMCs, RNA was extracted and then used to make the TCR library. TCR beta libraries were built with iRepertoire HTBI primers and Arm-PCR of CDR3 regions. One entry per CDR3 protein results from TCRdb running MiXCR on the multiplex PCR reads. Of roughly 500,000 distinct CDR3 sequences detected, roughly 13% appear once; the ten largest clones hold more than 8.5%. This clonotype was seen at least ten times. The antigen remains undetermined. In addition, the sample was reused for a study of T cells in Graves' hyperthyroidism and ophthalmopathy.

The origin of this receptor is a man aged 25 to 40 with Graves disease. The starting material was peripheral blood mononuclear cells (PBMCs), obtained at new diagnosis, from a patient treated with antithyroid drugs. The chain couples TRBV7-8 to TRBJ2-5; D may be TRBD2 (5 bases). CDR3 amino acids: CASSGGGALIGETQYF. Here the CDR3 DNA reads TGTGCCAGCAGCGGAGGAGGAGCCCTGATAGGGGAGACCCAGTACTTC.